Listed below are T cell receptor beta chains from one sample, sequenced in a study of T cells in Graves' hyperthyroidism and ophthalmopathy. TCRdb used MiXCR to reprocess the multiplex PCR reads, holding one entry per CDR3 protein. The data contain more than 550,000 distinct CDR3 sequences, just under 45% of them singletons. Sequencing input: peripheral blood or thyroid tissue (not recorded which). Every receptor here comes from an adult man with Graves' disease, either hyperthyroidism or ophthalmopathy (not recorded which). Each CDR3 is given with its conserved first and last residue. Fields, in order: clone size, V gene, CDR3 length, J gene, D gene, CDR3 protein, CDR3 DNA. A D gene is named only where the DNA matches it firmly. The size field is filled for only some rows; it gives once, few, many or a size class.

clone_size: many
v_call: TRBV12-3/TRBV12-4
cdr3_length: 13
j_call: TRBJ1-2
d_call: .
cdr3_aa: CASSLTQGKGYTF
cdr3_nt: TGTGCCAGCAGTTTGACGCAGGGGAAGGGCTACACCTTC

clone_size: once
v_call: TRBV2
cdr3_length: 13
j_call: TRBJ1-4
d_call: .
cdr3_aa: CASSEQTDEKLFF
cdr3_nt: TGTGCCAGCAGTGAACAGACCGATGAAAAACTGTTTTTT

clone_size: many
v_call: TRBV14
cdr3_length: 12
j_call: TRBJ1-6
d_call: .
cdr3_aa: CASSLPSSPLHF
cdr3_nt: TGTGCCAGCAGCCTCCCCTCCTCACCCCTCCACTTT

clone_size: .
v_call: TRBV7-8
cdr3_length: 14
j_call: TRBJ2-7
d_call: .
cdr3_aa: CASSQGTGFGEQYF
cdr3_nt: TGTGCCAGCAGCCAAGGTACGGGTTTCGGCGAGCAGTACTTC

clone_size: .
v_call: TRBV6-6
cdr3_length: 14
j_call: TRBJ1-3
d_call: .
cdr3_aa: CASSLESAGNTIYF
cdr3_nt: TGTGCCAGCAGTTTAGAATCGGCCGGAAACACCATATATTTT

clone_size: .
v_call: TRBV11-2
cdr3_length: 14
j_call: TRBJ1-2
d_call: .
cdr3_aa: CASSLGRGNMDYTF
cdr3_nt: TGTGCCAGCAGCTTGGGCCGGGGCAACATGGACTACACCTTC

clone_size: .
v_call: TRBV29-1
cdr3_length: 13
j_call: TRBJ2-1
d_call: TRBD2
cdr3_aa: CSVAGRLDNEQFF
cdr3_nt: TGCAGCGTTGCCGGGAGGCTTGACAATGAGCAGTTCTTC

clone_size: .
v_call: TRBV29-1
cdr3_length: 12
j_call: TRBJ2-5
d_call: .
cdr3_aa: CSAGDLQETQYF
cdr3_nt: TGCAGCGCCGGGGATTTACAAGAGACCCAGTACTTC

clone_size: many
v_call: TRBV9
cdr3_length: 15
j_call: TRBJ2-6
d_call: .
cdr3_aa: CASSGQNSGANVLTF
cdr3_nt: TGTGCCAGCAGCGGTCAAAACTCTGGGGCCAACGTCCTGACTTTC

clone_size: many
v_call: TRBV25-1
cdr3_length: 13
j_call: TRBJ2-7
d_call: .
cdr3_aa: CASSPPGPNEQYF
cdr3_nt: TGTGCCAGCAGCCCTCCGGGACCGAACGAGCAGTACTTC

clone_size: many
v_call: TRBV2
cdr3_length: 11
j_call: TRBJ1-1
d_call: TRBD1
cdr3_aa: CARTGRTEAFF
cdr3_nt: TGTGCCAGGACAGGGCGGACTGAAGCTTTCTTT

clone_size: many
v_call: TRBV20-1
cdr3_length: 10
j_call: TRBJ1-1
d_call: .
cdr3_aa: CSALYREAFF
cdr3_nt: TGCAGTGCTCTATATCGTGAAGCTTTCTTT

clone_size: .
v_call: TRBV7-2
cdr3_length: 14
j_call: TRBJ1-3
d_call: TRBD1
cdr3_aa: CASRLDRGGNTIYF
cdr3_nt: TGTGCCAGCAGGTTGGACAGGGGCGGAAACACCATATATTTT

clone_size: many
v_call: TRBV2
cdr3_length: 15
j_call: TRBJ1-2
d_call: .
cdr3_aa: CASSPSLGADYGYTF
cdr3_nt: TGTGCCAGCAGTCCCTCACTGGGGGCTGACTATGGCTACACCTTC

clone_size: .
v_call: TRBV6-5
cdr3_length: 14
j_call: TRBJ2-7
d_call: .
cdr3_aa: CASSYSRNSYEQYF
cdr3_nt: TGTGCCAGCAGTTACTCGCGCAACTCCTACGAGCAGTACTTC

clone_size: .
v_call: TRBV7-9
cdr3_length: 14
j_call: TRBJ2-7
d_call: .
cdr3_aa: CASSLVGAEDEQYF
cdr3_nt: TGTGCCAGCAGCTTAGTTGGGGCAGAGGACGAGCAGTACTTC

clone_size: .
v_call: TRBV20-1
cdr3_length: 15
j_call: TRBJ1-1
d_call: .
cdr3_aa: CSATELGRALREAFF
cdr3_nt: TGCAGTGCTACTGAATTGGGCAGAGCGTTACGTGAAGCTTTCTTT

clone_size: .
v_call: TRBV25-1
cdr3_length: 15
j_call: TRBJ2-5
d_call: .
cdr3_aa: CASSLVQGPRETQYF
cdr3_nt: TGTGCCAGCAGTTTAGTTCAGGGACCACGAGAGACCCAGTACTTC

clone_size: many
v_call: TRBV29-1
cdr3_length: 13
j_call: TRBJ2-7
d_call: .
cdr3_aa: CSVGGLTNYEQYF
cdr3_nt: TGCAGCGTCGGGGGCCTTACAAACTACGAGCAGTACTTC

clone_size: few
v_call: TRBV2
cdr3_length: 13
j_call: TRBJ1-5
d_call: .
cdr3_aa: CASSQGWSQPQHF
cdr3_nt: TGTGCCAGCAGCCAAGGGTGGAGTCAGCCCCAGCATTTT

clone_size: .
v_call: TRBV15
cdr3_length: 17
j_call: TRBJ2-6
d_call: .
cdr3_aa: CATSRASGNYGANVLTF
cdr3_nt: TGTGCCACCAGCAGGGCTTCAGGGAACTATGGGGCCAACGTCCTGACTTTC

clone_size: few
v_call: TRBV6-5
cdr3_length: 11
j_call: TRBJ1-2
d_call: .
cdr3_aa: CASRTGFGYTF
cdr3_nt: TGTGCCAGCAGAACAGGGTTCGGCTACACCTTC

clone_size: few
v_call: TRBV29-1
cdr3_length: 13
j_call: TRBJ1-2
d_call: TRBD1
cdr3_aa: CSVDTGGGYGYTF
cdr3_nt: TGCAGCGTTGATACAGGGGGCGGCTATGGCTACACCTTC

clone_size: .
v_call: TRBV20-1
cdr3_length: 18
j_call: TRBJ1-6
d_call: TRBD1
cdr3_aa: CSARPGQGTHFYNSPLHF
cdr3_nt: TGCAGTGCTAGACCGGGACAGGGGACCCATTTCTATAATTCACCCCTCCACTTT

clone_size: many
v_call: TRBV20-1
cdr3_length: 13
j_call: TRBJ1-4
d_call: .
cdr3_aa: CSARHATNEKLFF
cdr3_nt: TGCAGTGCCAGACACGCAACTAATGAAAAACTGTTTTTT

clone_size: .
v_call: TRBV7-2
cdr3_length: 15
j_call: TRBJ2-7
d_call: TRBD1
cdr3_aa: CASSERTGPSYGQYF
cdr3_nt: TGTGCCAGCAGCGAGCGGACAGGGCCTTCCTACGGGCAGTACTTC

clone_size: .
v_call: TRBV29-1
cdr3_length: 14
j_call: TRBJ2-5
d_call: .
cdr3_aa: CSVVEGVRRETQYF
cdr3_nt: TGCAGCGTTGTAGAAGGGGTTCGGCGGGAGACCCAGTACTTC

clone_size: .
v_call: TRBV5-1
cdr3_length: 19
j_call: TRBJ2-2
d_call: TRBD2
cdr3_aa: CASNPAIAGYASNTGELFF
cdr3_nt: TGCGCCAGCAACCCGGCGATAGCGGGCTACGCTTCGAACACCGGGGAGCTGTTTTTT

clone_size: many
v_call: TRBV7-8
cdr3_length: 15
j_call: TRBJ1-6
d_call: .
cdr3_aa: CASSLDRTDYSPLHF
cdr3_nt: TGTGCCAGCAGCTTAGATCGGACAGACTATTCACCCCTCCACTTT

clone_size: .
v_call: TRBV7-9
cdr3_length: 16
j_call: TRBJ1-3
d_call: .
cdr3_aa: CASSLEGKISGNTIYF
cdr3_nt: TGTGCCAGCAGCTTGGAGGGCAAGATCTCTGGAAACACCATATATTTT

clone_size: .
v_call: TRBV9
cdr3_length: 15
j_call: TRBJ1-1
d_call: TRBD1
cdr3_aa: CASSAGTGEHTEAFF
cdr3_nt: TGTGCCAGCAGCGCCGGGACAGGGGAGCACACTGAAGCTTTCTTT

clone_size: few
v_call: TRBV7-3
cdr3_length: 14
j_call: TRBJ2-2
d_call: .
cdr3_aa: CASRRDSNTGELFF
cdr3_nt: TGTGCCAGCAGGCGGGACAGTAACACCGGGGAGCTGTTTTTT

clone_size: many
v_call: TRBV7-2
cdr3_length: 15
j_call: TRBJ1-6
d_call: .
cdr3_aa: CASSAQQGRNSPLHF
cdr3_nt: TGTGCCAGCAGCGCACAACAGGGCCGGAATTCACCCCTCCACTTT

clone_size: .
v_call: TRBV7-9
cdr3_length: 14
j_call: TRBJ2-7
d_call: .
cdr3_aa: CASTPGVHSYEQYF
cdr3_nt: TGTGCCAGCACTCCCGGGGTGCACTCCTACGAGCAGTACTTC

clone_size: .
v_call: TRBV25-1
cdr3_length: 14
j_call: TRBJ1-2
d_call: .
cdr3_aa: CASSATGSGYGYTF
cdr3_nt: TGTGCCAGCAGTGCTACGGGGAGTGGCTATGGCTACACCTTC

clone_size: many
v_call: TRBV10-3
cdr3_length: 11
j_call: TRBJ2-7
d_call: .
cdr3_aa: CAISASNEQYF
cdr3_nt: TGTGCCATCAGCGCTAGTAACGAGCAGTACTTC

clone_size: .
v_call: TRBV2
cdr3_length: 17
j_call: TRBJ2-5
d_call: TRBD2
cdr3_aa: CASSQGLEGGGQETQYF
cdr3_nt: TGTGCCAGCAGCCAAGGACTAGAGGGAGGAGGGCAAGAGACCCAGTACTTC

clone_size: .
v_call: TRBV9
cdr3_length: 14
j_call: TRBJ2-7
d_call: .
cdr3_aa: CASSALARPGEQYF
cdr3_nt: TGTGCCAGCAGCGCCCTAGCGCGCCCGGGGGAGCAGTACTTC

clone_size: .
v_call: TRBV11-2
cdr3_length: 12
j_call: TRBJ1-6
d_call: .
cdr3_aa: CASSLGRTPLHF
cdr3_nt: TGTGCCAGCAGCTTAGGTCGGACACCCCTCCACTTT

clone_size: once
v_call: TRBV10-3
cdr3_length: 14
j_call: TRBJ1-1
d_call: TRBD1
cdr3_aa: CASSELDRGPQAFF
cdr3_nt: TGTGCCAGCAGTGAACTTGACAGGGGACCTCAAGCTTTCTTT